These 26 T cell receptor beta chains were sequenced from one sample in a study of CD8+CD57+ T cells in acquired aplastic anemia. By flow cytometry, patients selected for sequencing had shown an expansion of CD8+CD57+ cells. Template material for TCR beta VDJ and CDR3 profiling consisted of genomic DNA. A single record per CDR3 protein comes from TCRdb applying MiXCR to the reads. This table holds about 200,000 distinct CDR3 sequences, approximately 51% found once. The sequencing sample was made of sorted CD4+, CD8+, or CD8+CD57+ T cells (not recorded which) from PBMCs. Source of these receptors: a human donor with aplastic anemia.

The J gene is TRBJ2-3, the V gene TRBV9; the match to TRBD1 covers 10 bases. With V trimmed by 2 bases and J by 8 bases, 5 bases remained unmatched. Looked up from germline, CDR1 is SGDLS and CDR2 is YYNGEE. There are 14 residues in the CDR3. DNA of the CDR3: TGTGCCAGCAGCGTGACAGACAGGGGGCTTACGCAGTATTTT. Translating it yields CASSVTDRGLTQYF.

This clonotype was seen a few times. The V and J genes are TRBV15 and TRBJ1-2, with no clear D. The V end was cut by 3 bases, the J end by 5 bases, with 10 bases between. There are 13 residues in the CDR3. Germline CDR1 reads LNHNV; CDR2 reads YYDKDF (reference sequence). As DNA, the CDR3 is TGTGCCACCAGCAGCGACACAGATTATGGCTACACCTTC. Translating gives CATSSDTDYGYTF.

The chain has TRBV7-9 and TRBJ2-5; TRBD1 matches at 8 bases. The CDR3 length is 15 residues. Germline V CDR1 and CDR2: SEHNR, FQNEAQ (reference sequence). The trim removed 8 bases at V and 4 bases at J, leaving 12 bases unmatched. CDR3 amino acids: CASSRQGTWGETQYF. The CDR3 nucleotides are TGTGCCAGCTCAAGACAGGGGACCTGGGGAGAGACCCAGTACTTC. The full variable domain, its missing parts supplied by reference TRBV7-9 and TRBJ2-5, is DTGVSQNPRHKITKRGQNVTFRCDPISEHNRLYWYRQTLGQGPEFLTYFQNEAQLEKSRLLSDRFSAERPKGSFSTLEIQRTEQGDSAMYLCASSRQGTWGETQYFGPGTRLLVL.

V usage is TRBV6-2 or TRBV6-3 and J usage is TRBJ1-1; 8 bases are a match to TRBD1. V was pared by 11 bases and J by 2 bases, with 7 bases of the junction left unmatched. The CDR3 is 13 residues long. CDR1 is MNHEY and CDR2 is SVGEGT in the germline V gene. CDR3 in DNA: TGTGCCGGCCGAGACAGGGGAAACACTGAAGCTTTCTTT. This sequence encodes CAGRDRGNTEAFF.

A word on this clonotype: This may come from a read error, since a much larger clone is one base off. The chain employs TRBV19 and TRBJ2-7, with 10 bases that match TRBD1. CDR1 and CDR2 from the germline V gene are LNHDA and SQIVND (reference sequence). The V and J ends lost 3 bases and 2 bases, in that order; junction bases with no gene match: 4. This CDR3 contains 15 residues. The CDR3 protein is CASSIPGTGAYEQYF. DNA for the CDR3: TGTGCCAGTAGTATTCCCGGGACAGGGGCCTACGAGCAGTACTTC.

V and J are TRBV9 and TRBJ2-3, with D possibly TRBD2 on 5 matching bases. CDR3 length: 14 amino acids. Germline CDR1 SGDLS, CDR2 YYNGEE. V lost 0 bases, J lost 5 bases, and 10 bases lay in between. DNA for the CDR3: TGTGCCAGCAGCGTAGACGGGGAAGGAGATACGCAGTATTTT. Residues: CASSVDGEGDTQYF.

This clonotype was recorded many times. CDR3 coding DNA: TGCGCCAGCAGCTTTTCAGGGACGGCAACTAATGAAAAACTGTTTTTT. Translation gives CASSFSGTATNEKLFF. The rearrangement uses TRBV5-1 and TRBJ1-4; the D gene is possibly TRBD1 (5 bases). Trimming took off 2 bases at V and 0 bases at J, with 11 bases between the two ends. This CDR3 has 16 residues. Germline V gene sequence: CDR1 SGHRS, CDR2 YFSETQ.

This chain uses TRBV7-9 with TRBJ1-2, with D possibly TRBD1 on 6 matching bases. Per germline, CDR1 SEHNR and CDR2 FQNEAQ (reference sequence). This CDR3 has 15 residues. Trimming took 4 bases from V and 7 from J, leaving 19 bases between them. The CDR3 coding sequence is TGTGCCAGCAGCTCATCCCTAGGGGGGTCTTCTGGCTACACCTTC. Translated: CASSSSLGGSSGYTF.

This clonotype has more than one count but fewer than ten. The gene calls are TRBV6-4 and TRBJ2-2, with 8 positions matching TRBD1. V shed 0 bases, J shed 7 bases, and the junction held 7 bases outside the gene matches. From germline, CDR1 is MRHNA and CDR2 SNTAGT. The CDR3 runs to 16 residues. Written as DNA, the CDR3 is TGTGCCAGCAGTGACTCGAGTACAGGGGGGATCGGGGAGCTGTTTTTT. It codes for CASSDSSTGGIGELFF.

This clonotype was seen more than once but under ten times. The chain carries TRBV19 and TRBJ2-3, with 9 bases identical to TRBD2. The CDR3 has 15 amino acids. V shed 6 bases and J 0 bases; nucleotides not matched to a gene: 4. Germline values: CDR1 LNHDA, CDR2 SQIVND (reference sequence). CDR3 in DNA: TGTGCCAGTAGCGGCGGGGGGGCTAGCACAGATACGCAGTATTTT. This gives the protein CASSGGGASTDTQYF.

The sample holds many counts of this clonotype. The chain joins TRBV7-8 to TRBJ1-4; a possible D gene is TRBD1 (5 bases). Germline-derived CDR1 and CDR2 are SGHVS and FQNEAQ. This CDR3 region has 15 residues. V lost 0 bases and J lost 2, with 7 bases in between. CDR3 region: CASSLAGVTNEKLFF. The CDR3 DNA is TGTGCCAGCAGCTTAGCGGGGGTCACTAATGAAAAACTGTTTTTT.

This rearrangement joins TRBV2 to TRBJ2-5; D uncertain. The germline V and J ends were trimmed by 5 bases and 11 bases, with 15 bases remaining between them. The CDR3 runs 12 residues. Germline CDR1 SNHLY, CDR2 FYNNEI. The CDR3 sequence is CASSHNHNEQYF. As DNA, the CDR3 is TGTGCCAGCAGTCATAACCACAATGAGCAGTACTTC.

As to this clonotype: This may come from a read error, since a much larger clone is one base off. The chain joins TRBV2 to TRBJ1-2; TRBD1 is a possible D gene (6 bases). CDR3 length: 14 residues. Germline CDR1 SNHLY, CDR2 FYNNEI. The CDR3 region has the DNA TGTGCCAGCAGTTGGACACAGGGAAAAGGCGGCTACGCCTTC. Its protein product is CASSWTQGKGGYAF. Full variable domain (missing parts from reference TRBV2 and TRBJ1-2): EPEVTQTPSHQVTQMGQEVILRCVPISNHLYFYWYRQILGQKVEFLVSFYNNEISEKSEIFDDQFSVERPDGSNFTLKIRSTKLEDSAMYFCASSWTQGKGGYAFGSGTRLTVV.

This rearrangement joins TRBV19 to TRBJ1-3; 8 bases are shared with TRBD1. There are 15 residues in the CDR3. Trimming at V came to 5 bases and at J to 2 bases, leaving 5 bases not matched to a gene. Germline values: CDR1 LNHDA, CDR2 SQIVND (reference sequence). The CDR3 DNA follows: TGTGCCAGTAGTCAACAGGGGGTGGCTGGAAACACCATATATTTT. Residues: CASSQQGVAGNTIYF.

The rearrangement links TRBV24-1 to TRBJ2-5; 11 nucleotides line up with TRBD1. The V gene end was trimmed by 4 bases and the J gene end by 6 bases; junction bases not matched to a gene: 6. Per the germline V gene, CDR1 is KGHDR and CDR2 is SFDVKD. This CDR3 has 15 amino acids. The CDR3 nucleotides read TGTGCCACCAGTGAAACAGGGACAGGGGGTAAGACCCAGTACTTC. Amino acids: CATSETGTGGKTQYF.

V gene TRBV7-9 combines with J gene TRBJ2-1; 7 nucleotides line up with TRBD1. Germline CDR1 reads SEHNR; CDR2 reads FQNEAQ (reference sequence). This CDR3 has 13 residues. V dropped 3 bases and J dropped 10; count of bases not matched to a gene: 6. The CDR3: CASSFSGDSEQFF. The CDR3 region has the DNA TGTGCCAGCAGCTTTAGTGGGGACAGCGAGCAGTTCTTC.

This clonotype occurred many times. The J gene is TRBJ1-6, the V gene TRBV20-1; D is uncertain. This CDR3 comprises 15 residues. Germline CDR1 is DFQATT and CDR2 is SNEGSKA (reference sequence). V gave up 3 bases and J gave up 0 bases, with 9 bases separating them. The CDR3 loop reads CSARQAGSYNSPLHF. The DNA of the CDR3 is TGCAGTGCTAGGCAGGCCGGCTCCTATAATTCACCCCTCCACTTT.

This clonotype occurred many times. The chain's CDR3 is CASSPLTIRVNTEAFF. CDR3 in DNA: TGCGCCAGCAGCCCGCTGACTATTAGGGTGAACACTGAAGCTTTCTTT. This chain links TRBV4-1 with TRBJ1-1; D remains ambiguous. V was trimmed by 4 bases and J by 0 bases, leaving 15 bases between them. Germline CDR1 is MGHRA and CDR2 is YSYEKL. The CDR3 spans 16 residues.

This clonotype showed up many times. V gene TRBV5-1 combines with J gene TRBJ2-5; the D is unclear. This CDR3 comprises 13 residues. Trimming stripped 4 bases from V and 1 base from J, with 8 bases between. Germline values: CDR1 SGHRS, CDR2 YFSETQ. CDR3 residues: CASSLPVQETQYF. The CDR3 region has the DNA TGCGCCAGCAGCCTGCCGGTCCAAGAGACCCAGTACTTC. Combining the CDR3 with reference TRBV5-1 and TRBJ2-5 gives the whole variable domain KAGVTQTPRYLIKTRGQQVTLSCSPISGHRSVSWYQQTPGQGLQFLFEYFSETQRNKGNFPGRFSGRQFSNSRSEMNVSTLELGDSALYLCASSLPVQETQYFGPGTRLLVL.

This clonotype was counted ten times or more. The V call is TRBV11-2, the J call TRBJ1-1; 7 nucleotides agree with TRBD1. Looked up from germline, CDR1 is SGHAT and CDR2 is FQNNGV. V was clipped by 5 bases and J by 3 bases; unmatched bases: 6. The CDR3 contains 14 residues. This CDR3 reads CASSKDRVHTEAFF. DNA for the CDR3: TGTGCCAGCAGCAAAGACAGGGTTCACACTGAAGCTTTCTTT.

As regards this clonotype: The junction and the germline gene differ at one end; a read error may be behind it. V usage is TRBV25-1 and J usage is TRBJ2-2; D not resolved. The CDR3 has 14 residues. Germline V lookup: CDR1 MGHDK, CDR2 SYGVNS. The DNA of the CDR3 is TGTGCCAACAGTGATGGCCAGGTCGGAGGGGAGCTGTTTTTT. Translating gives CANSDGQVGGELFF. The variable domain in full, with the rest retrieved from reference TRBV25-1 and TRBJ2-2, is EADIYQTPRYLVIGTGKKITLECSQTMGHDKMYWYQQDPGMELHLIHYSYGVNSTEKGDLSSESTVSRIRTEHFPLTLESARPSHTSQYLCANSDGQVGGELFFGEGSRLTVL.

The chain links TRBV15 to TRBJ1-1; unclear D gene. The CDR3 has 12 residues. Germline lookup yields CDR1 LNHNV and CDR2 YYDKDF (reference sequence). The V gene lost 1 base and the J gene lost 7 bases, with 7 bases spanning the gap. The CDR3 bases are TGTGCCACCAGCAGAGCGGAGGGTGAAGCTTTCTTT. Protein sequence: CATSRAEGEAFF. The full variable domain, completed using reference TRBV15 and TRBJ1-1, is DAMVIQNPRYQVTQFGKPVTLSCSQTLNHNVMYWYQQKSSQAPKLLFHYYDKDFNNEADTPDNFQSRRPNTSFCFLDIRSPGLGDTAMYLCATSRAEGEAFFGQGTRLTVV.

This chain connects TRBV20-1 to TRBJ1-4, with D unclear. Germline V lookup: CDR1 DFQATT, CDR2 SNEGSKA (reference sequence). The CDR3 runs to 13 residues. V gave up 4 bases and J gave up 4 bases, with 10 bases separating them. This chain's CDR3 is CSAKPALNEKLFF. CDR3 coding DNA: TGCAGTGCTAAGCCGGCACTTAATGAAAAACTGTTTTTT.

This clonotype was counted at least ten times. The V call is TRBV20-1, the J call TRBJ1-6; no clear D. The CDR3 covers 15 residues. Between the trimmed V and J ends, which lost 1 base and 8 bases, there was a span of 15 bases. Per germline, CDR1 DFQATT and CDR2 SNEGSKA (reference sequence). The CDR3 region is CSARVTTPLDSPLHF. The CDR3 bases are TGCAGTGCTAGAGTCACTACTCCTCTCGATTCACCCCTCCACTTT.

The gene calls are TRBV19 and TRBJ2-7, with D possibly being TRBD1 or TRBD2 (5 bases each). The CDR3 covers 13 residues. V was trimmed by 9 bases and J by 5 bases, leaving 17 bases between them. Germline V gene data show CDR1 as LNHDA and CDR2 as SQIVND (reference sequence). CDR3 DNA: TGTGCCAGCAGTTACACGGGACGGCACGAGCAGTACTTC. This codes for CASSYTGRHEQYF.

The chain carries TRBV19 and TRBJ1-4, with D possibly matching TRBD1 (5 bases). Germline assignment: CDR1 LNHDA and CDR2 SQIVND (reference sequence). The length of the CDR3 is 15 residues. The V gene lost 5 bases and the J gene lost 7 bases, with 17 bases spanning the gap. In nucleotides, the CDR3 is TGTGCCAGTAGTGCAGGAAATATGGGGACTGAAAAACTGTTTTTT. This encodes CASSAGNMGTEKLFF.